The next 29 T cell receptor beta chains were all read from a single sample in a study of CD8 T cells in ankylosing spondylitis (dated by TCRdb to the late 2010s). Overall study results and their limits: A TCR beta motif made up of fewer than 10 highly homologous amino acid variants appeared to be characteristic of blood from ankylosing spondylitis patients.

The library was made by 5' RACE. TCRdb shows the sequencer as Illumina HiSeq 2500. TCRdb's own reprocessing of the public reads used fastp at Q25 and MiXCR and kept productive beta chains. Here each entry gathers all rows of one CDR3 protein and keeps the most common genes and DNA. The sample table records fewer than 250,000 distinct CDR3 sequences; around 17% of these occur just once. About 42% of the sample is in the top ten clones. Which antigens these TCRs recognize remains unknown. The sequencing sample was made of blood, either unsorted or a sorted T cell fraction (not recorded which). Every receptor here comes from a male donor with ankylosing spondylitis.

The chain couples TRBV11-2 to TRBJ2-7, with 8 bases fitting TRBD2. Germline V gives CDR1 SGHAT, CDR2 FQNNGV. The length of the CDR3 is 14 residues. V shed 3 bases and J 5 bases; nucleotides not matched to a gene: 6. The CDR3 spells CASSLGSGGHEQYF. CDR3 bases: TGTGCCAGCAGCTTGGGAAGCGGGGGCCACGAGCAGTACTTC.

The V gene is TRBV3-1, the J gene TRBJ2-1, with 9 bases identical to TRBD1. The germline gives CDR1 LGHDT, CDR2 YNNKEL (reference sequence). CDR3 length: 15 residues. V was clipped by 5 bases and J by 10 bases; unmatched bases: 12. CDR3 in DNA: TGTGCCAGCAGCTCTCTTGGGACAGGGTTGGACGAGCAGTTCTTC. It is translated as CASSSLGTGLDEQFF.

This clonotype was seen a handful of times. V is TRBV20-1 and J is TRBJ2-5; TRBD2 might be the D (5 bases). From germline, CDR1 is DFQATT and CDR2 SNEGSKA (reference sequence). This CDR3 has 14 amino acids. V lost 1 base to trimming and J lost 1 base, with 10 bases between them. CDR3 coding DNA: TGCAGTGCTAGAGGTACTAGTCTCCAAGAGACCCAGTACTTC. Translated, it gives CSARGTSLQETQYF.

In regard to this clonotype: This may come from a read error, since a much larger clone is one base off. The chain employs TRBV24-1 and TRBJ2-3; D unresolved. In germline, CDR1 is KGHDR, CDR2 SFDVKD. Trimming shortened V by 9 bases and J by 0 bases, and 12 bases separated the two germline ends. CDR3 length equals 14 residues. As DNA, the CDR3 is TGTGCCACCCTTTACCGATTCAGCACAGATACGCAGTATTTT. It codes for CATLYRFSTDTQYF.

This clonotype was recorded a few times. The chain recombines TRBV28 with TRBJ2-5, with D perhaps assigned TRBD1 or TRBD2 (6 bases each). Germline lookup yields CDR1 MDHEN and CDR2 SYDVKM. V was cut by 3 bases and J by 0 bases, with 17 bases left in between. This CDR3 is built from 17 residues. CDR3 in DNA: TGTGCCAGCAGTTTTGGTCCGGGGGCGGAGGACCAAGAGACCCAGTACTTC. Its protein is CASSFGPGAEDQETQYF.

This clonotype came up a few times. The chain combines TRBV20-1 with TRBJ2-7, with 9 positions matching TRBD2. The V gene end was trimmed by 2 bases and the J gene end by 5 bases; junction bases not matched to a gene: 7. The CDR3 loop spans 14 amino acids. Germline CDR1 reads DFQATT; CDR2 reads SNEGSKA (reference sequence). CDR3 loop: CSARLVAGAHEQYF. DNA for the CDR3: TGCAGTGCTAGATTGGTAGCGGGAGCCCACGAGCAGTACTTC.

This clonotype was found many times. V usage is TRBV12-3 or TRBV12-4 and J usage is TRBJ2-2; 12 bases fit TRBD2. This CDR3 spans 15 amino acids. The junction had 6 bases not matched to a gene; V was cut back by 7 bases and J by 6 bases. This CDR3 reads CASTNLAGGPGELFF. CDR3 nucleotides: TGTGCCAGCACTAACCTAGCGGGAGGGCCCGGGGAGCTGTTTTTT.

About this clonotype: A much larger clone lies a single base off, so this may be a read error. The J gene is TRBJ1-1, the V gene TRBV5-6; D gene unclear. Looked up from germline, CDR1 is SGHDT and CDR2 is YYEEEE. The CDR3 contains 11 residues. The ends were cut back, 1 base at V and 3 bases at J, with 1 base in the middle. The CDR3 DNA reads as TGTGCCAGCAGCTTGCACACTGAAGCTTTCTTT. This translates into CASSLHTEAFF. Filled out from reference TRBV5-6 and TRBJ1-1, the complete variable domain reads DAGVTQSPTHLIKTRGQQVTLRCSPKSGHDTVSWYQQALGQGPQFIFQYYEEEERQRGNFPDRFSGHQFPNYSSELNVNALLLGDSALYLCASSLHTEAFFGQGTRLTVV.

V gene TRBV13 combines with J gene TRBJ2-7, with D maybe TRBD2 (6 bases). Trimming took off 1 base at V and 4 bases at J, with 14 bases between the two ends. CDR3 length: 15 amino acids. CDR1 and CDR2 from the germline V gene are PRHDT and FYEKMQ (reference sequence). The CDR3 loop is CASSLAAEGIYEQYF. CDR3 sequence (DNA): TGTGCCAGCAGCTTAGCGGCGGAGGGAATTTACGAGCAGTACTTC.

This clonotype was observed a handful of times. The gene calls are TRBV9 and TRBJ2-5, with D possibly being TRBD1 (6 bases). The germline V and J ends were trimmed by 0 bases and 1 base, with 10 bases remaining between them. The CDR3 extends over 15 amino acids. Germline lookup yields CDR1 SGDLS and CDR2 YYNGEE. This chain's CDR3 is CASSVAGGSQETQYF. The DNA of the CDR3 is TGTGCCAGCAGCGTAGCTGGGGGCAGCCAAGAGACCCAGTACTTC.

In this sample, this clonotype turned up many times. This chain links TRBV6-4 with TRBJ2-3, with 7 positions matching TRBD2. CDR1 and CDR2 (germline): MRHNA, SNTAGT. J gave up 1 base and V 3 bases, and 4 bases lay outside the gene matches. This CDR3 comprises 15 residues. The CDR3: CASSESRGGTDTQYF. The CDR3 nucleotides read TGTGCCAGCAGTGAAAGCCGGGGGGGCACAGATACGCAGTATTTT.

The table lists this clonotype with a few counts. The chain employs TRBV5-1 and TRBJ2-5; D remains ambiguous. The CDR3 is made up of 13 amino acids. Germline V gene sequence: CDR1 SGHRS, CDR2 YFSETQ. The ends were cut back, 4 bases at V and 3 bases at J, with 10 bases in the middle. This CDR3 is CASSQHWKETQYF. The CDR3 bases are TGCGCCAGCAGCCAACACTGGAAAGAGACCCAGTACTTC.

The J gene is TRBJ2-7, the V gene TRBV7-9, with D tentatively TRBD2 (5 bases). The germline V gene has CDR1 SEHNR and CDR2 FQNEAQ (reference sequence). V shed 2 bases and J shed 6 bases, with 11 bases lying between them. There are 13 residues in the CDR3. Here the CDR3 DNA reads TGTGCCAGCAGCTTACCGGGAACGGGCGAGCAGTACTTC. Translation: CASSLPGTGEQYF.

The chain employs TRBV10-3 and TRBJ1-1; D unresolved. V dropped 6 bases and J dropped 6 bases, with 14 bases sitting between them. Germline V gene lookup returns CDR1 ENHRY and CDR2 SYGVKD. This CDR3 region has 13 residues. The CDR3 nucleotides are TGTGCCATCAGGACCACAGAGGTGGCTGAAGCTTTCTTT. Residues: CAIRTTEVAEAFF.

This clonotype was found a few times. The junction departs from the called germline gene at one end, perhaps through a read error. DNA for the CDR3: TGTGCCAGCAGTCCTACCACAGGGAACGCCGGGGAGCTGTTTTTT. As protein: CASSPTTGNAGELFF. V and J are TRBV12-3 or TRBV12-4 and TRBJ2-2; a possible D gene is TRBD1 (6 bases). CDR3 size: 15 residues.

The genes are TRBV5-5 and TRBJ2-2; D may be TRBD2 (6 bases). The V gene's germline CDR1 is SGHKS and CDR2 YYEKEE (reference sequence). With 3 bases removed from V and 5 bases from J, the gap between germline ends came to 17 bases. This CDR3 is built from 16 residues. CDR3 coding DNA: TGTGCCAGCAGCTGGCCACCGGGAGTCAGGACCGGGGAGCTGTTTTTT. Encoded protein: CASSWPPGVRTGELFF. Complete variable domain (other parts from reference TRBV5-5 and TRBJ2-2): DAGVTQSPTHLIKTRGQQVTLRCSPISGHKSVSWYQQVLGQGPQFIFQYYEKEERGRGNFPDRFSARQFPNYSSELNVNALLLGDSALYLCASSWPPGVRTGELFFGEGSRLTVL.

The V and J genes are TRBV4-1 and TRBJ2-3; D ambiguous. Looked up from germline, CDR1 is MGHRA and CDR2 is YSYEKL. V shed 1 base and J shed 5 bases, with 13 bases lying between them. The CDR3 totals 15 residues. CDR3 nucleotide sequence: TGCGCCAGCAGCCAAGGGGATGCCAGCTTAGATACGCAGTATTTT. Its protein product is CASSQGDASLDTQYF.

The chain carries TRBV4-2 and TRBJ2-3; 7 positions agree with TRBD1. Germline V CDR1 and CDR2: LGHNA, YNFKEQ. This CDR3 comprises 16 residues. Trimming removed 0 bases from V and 1 base from J; junction bases left unmatched: 4. The CDR3 DNA reads TGTGCCAGCAGCCAAGAAGTAACAGGGGGCACAGATACGCAGTATTTT. Amino acid sequence: CASSQEVTGGTDTQYF.

This clonotype was seen more than once but under ten times. The genes are TRBV5-1 and TRBJ1-1; D not certain. The CDR3 has 14 amino acids. Trimming removed 5 bases at V and 0 bases at J, with 11 bases between. Per germline, CDR1 SGHRS and CDR2 YFSETQ. The CDR3: CASSGESLNTEAFF. CDR3 nucleotide sequence: TGCGCCAGCAGTGGGGAGAGTTTGAACACTGAAGCTTTCTTT.

The rearrangement joins TRBV6-1 to TRBJ1-2; TRBD1 might be the D (6 bases). The CDR3 runs 15 residues. V was clipped by 5 bases and J by 1 base, with 14 bases between them. The germline gives CDR1 MNHNS, CDR2 SASEGT. CDR3 bases: TGTGCCAGCAGTCCGACAGGACCCCATAACTATGGCTACACCTTC. It encodes CASSPTGPHNYGYTF.

This clonotype was picked up a small number of times. The chain employs TRBV29-1 and TRBJ2-7; TRBD1 agrees at 8 bases. Germline V gives CDR1 SQVTM, CDR2 ANQGSEA. This CDR3 is built from 13 residues. V lost 5 bases, J lost 3 bases, and 6 bases stayed unmatched. The chain's CDR3 is CSVFQGQDYEQYF. The CDR3 region has the DNA TGCAGCGTTTTCCAGGGACAGGACTACGAGCAGTACTTC.

The rearrangement uses TRBV29-1 and TRBJ2-7; TRBD1 is a possible D gene (6 bases). CDR1 and CDR2 from the germline V gene are SQVTM and ANQGSEA. The CDR3 is 12 residues long. V dropped 7 bases and J dropped 0 bases, with 10 bases sitting between them. The CDR3 bases are TGCAGCGCCAGGGACATCTCCTACGAGCAGTACTTC. This codes for CSARDISYEQYF.

This clonotype was found a few times. The J gene is TRBJ1-2, the V gene TRBV28; D gene unclear. Trimming pared 6 bases from V and 5 bases from J, leaving 16 bases between. Germline-derived CDR1 and CDR2 are MDHEN and SYDVKM. This CDR3 is 14 amino acids long. For the CDR3, the DNA is TGTGCCAGCAGCCCCCTTGGTTCGGGGTATGGCTACACCTTC. The encoded protein is CASSPLGSGYGYTF.

In its sample, this clonotype was seen a few times. The V gene is TRBV7-2, the J gene TRBJ2-1; D may be TRBD2 (5 bases). Per the germline V gene, CDR1 is SGHTA and CDR2 is FQGNSA. Trimming removed 3 bases at V and 3 bases at J, with 6 bases between. There are 13 residues in the CDR3. The CDR3 spells CASSFGDYNEQFF. The CDR3 bases are TGTGCCAGCAGCTTCGGGGACTACAATGAGCAGTTCTTC. Using reference TRBV7-2 and TRBJ2-1 for the parts outside the CDR3, the full variable domain is GAGVSQSPSNKVTEKGKDVELRCDPISGHTALYWYRQSLGQGLEFLIYFQGNSAPDKSGLPSDRFSAERTGGSVSTLTIQRTQQEDSAVYLCASSFGDYNEQFFGPGTRLTVL.

The V and J genes are TRBV6-5 and TRBJ1-2, with D hard to call. This CDR3 spans 13 amino acids. Germline CDR1 and CDR2: MNHEY and SVGAGI. V was cut by 0 bases and J by 4 bases, with 6 bases left in between. The CDR3 DNA reads TGTGCCAGCAGTTACTCGCAGGTCTATGGCTACACCTTC. This codes for CASSYSQVYGYTF.

This clonotype has a handful of counts. This rearrangement joins TRBV7-6 to TRBJ1-1; 7 bases fit TRBD1. V shed 2 bases and J 3 bases; nucleotides not matched to a gene: 9. The germline V gene encodes CDR1 SGHVS and CDR2 FNYEAQ. The CDR3 extends over 16 amino acids. For the CDR3, the DNA is TGTGCCAGCAGCTTACCCGGGGCAGGGGGTGACACTGAAGCTTTCTTT. It yields the protein CASSLPGAGGDTEAFF.

V usage is TRBV20-1 and J usage is TRBJ2-7; D is possibly TRBD2 (7 bases). The CDR3 has 14 amino acids. From germline, CDR1 is DFQATT and CDR2 SNEGSKA (reference sequence). V gave up 0 bases and J gave up 5 bases, with 14 bases separating them. The chain's CDR3 is CSARDIRGADEQYF. The CDR3 bases are TGCAGTGCTAGAGATATTCGGGGGGCCGACGAGCAGTACTTC.

The genes are TRBV20-1 and TRBJ2-5; tentatively, D is TRBD1 or TRBD2 (5 bases each). V was pared by 6 bases and J by 5 bases, with 16 bases between. The CDR3 spans 13 residues. Germline V CDR1 and CDR2: DFQATT, SNEGSKA (reference sequence). The CDR3 sequence: CSARDEVMETQYF. The CDR3, as DNA: TGCAGTGCCAGGGACGAGGTTATGGAGACCCAGTACTTC.

CDR3 DNA: TGTGCCTGGAGTGTACTAGGCGATACGCAGTATTTT. Translating it yields CAWSVLGDTQYF. The rearrangement uses TRBV30 and TRBJ2-3, with D possibly TRBD2 on 5 matching bases. Germline assignment: CDR1 GTSNPN and CDR2 SVGIG (reference sequence). CDR3 size: 12 residues. The V end was cut by 0 bases, the J end by 6 bases, with 7 bases between.